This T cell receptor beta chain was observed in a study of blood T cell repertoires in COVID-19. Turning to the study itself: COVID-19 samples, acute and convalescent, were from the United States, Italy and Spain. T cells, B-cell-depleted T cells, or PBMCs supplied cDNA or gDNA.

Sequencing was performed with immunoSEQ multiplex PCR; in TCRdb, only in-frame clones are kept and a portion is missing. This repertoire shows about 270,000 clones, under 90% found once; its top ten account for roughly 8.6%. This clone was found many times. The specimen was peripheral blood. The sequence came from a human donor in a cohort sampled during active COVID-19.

The CDR3 spells CAIKTGSTYEQYF. CDR3 sequence (DNA): TGTGCCATTAAGACAGGGTCTACCTACGAGCAGTACTTC. The rearrangement uses TRBV10-3 and TRBJ2-7; 7 bases align to TRBD1. The CDR3 is 13 residues long. The V gene's germline CDR1 is ENHRY and CDR2 SYGVKD. V shed 9 bases and J 2 bases; nucleotides not matched to a gene: 7.